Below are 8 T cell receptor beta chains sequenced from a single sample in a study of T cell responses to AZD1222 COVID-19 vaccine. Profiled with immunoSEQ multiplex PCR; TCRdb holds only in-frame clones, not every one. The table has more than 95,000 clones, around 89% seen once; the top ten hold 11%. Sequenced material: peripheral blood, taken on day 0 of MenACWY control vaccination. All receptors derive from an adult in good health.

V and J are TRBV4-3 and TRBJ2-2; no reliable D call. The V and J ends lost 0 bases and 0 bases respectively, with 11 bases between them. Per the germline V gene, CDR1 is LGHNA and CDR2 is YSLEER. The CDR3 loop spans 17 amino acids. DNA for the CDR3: TGCGCCAGCAGCCAAGAGGGCCCGGGCTCGAACACCGGGGAGCTGTTTTTT. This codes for CASSQEGPGSNTGELFF.

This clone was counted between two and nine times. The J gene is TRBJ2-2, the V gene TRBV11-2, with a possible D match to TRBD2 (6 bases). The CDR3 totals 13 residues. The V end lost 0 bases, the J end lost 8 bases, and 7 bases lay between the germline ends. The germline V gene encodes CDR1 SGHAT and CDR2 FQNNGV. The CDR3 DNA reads TGTGCCAGCAGCTTAGAGGCGGGGGGGGAGCTGTTTTTT. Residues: CASSLEAGGELFF.

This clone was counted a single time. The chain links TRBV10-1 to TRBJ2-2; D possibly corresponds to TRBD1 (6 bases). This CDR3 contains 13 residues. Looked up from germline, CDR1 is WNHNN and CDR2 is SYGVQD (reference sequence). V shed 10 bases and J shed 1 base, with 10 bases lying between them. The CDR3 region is CAKTQGNTGELFF. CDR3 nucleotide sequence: TGCGCCAAGACACAGGGGAACACCGGGGAGCTGTTTTTT.

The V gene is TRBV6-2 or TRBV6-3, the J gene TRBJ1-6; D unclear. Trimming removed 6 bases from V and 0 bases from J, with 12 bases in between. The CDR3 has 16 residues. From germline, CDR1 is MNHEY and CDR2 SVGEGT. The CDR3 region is CASSGPASSYNSPLHF. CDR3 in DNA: TGTGCCAGCAGCGGGCCGGCGAGCTCCTATAATTCACCCCTCCACTTT.

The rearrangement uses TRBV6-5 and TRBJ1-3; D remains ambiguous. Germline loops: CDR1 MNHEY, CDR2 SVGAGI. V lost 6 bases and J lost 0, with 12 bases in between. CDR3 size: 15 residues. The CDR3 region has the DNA TGTGCCAGCAGCCAACACGGGATCTCTGGAAACACCATATATTTT. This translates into CASSQHGISGNTIYF.

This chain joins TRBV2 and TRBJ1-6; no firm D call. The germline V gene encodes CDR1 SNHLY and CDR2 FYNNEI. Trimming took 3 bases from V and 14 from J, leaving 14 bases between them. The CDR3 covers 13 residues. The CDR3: CASSEGIAGTLHF. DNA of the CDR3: TGTGCCAGCAGTGAGGGCATCGCGGGCACCCTCCACTTT.

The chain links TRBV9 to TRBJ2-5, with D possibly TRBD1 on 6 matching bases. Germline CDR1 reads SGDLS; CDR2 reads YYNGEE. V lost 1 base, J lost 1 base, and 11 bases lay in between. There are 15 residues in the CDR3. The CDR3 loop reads CASSVFAGAQETQYF. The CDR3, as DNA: TGTGCCAGCAGCGTATTTGCAGGGGCCCAAGAGACCCAGTACTTC.

This CDR3 reads CASSVATGTGAVNTEAFF. CDR3 sequence (DNA): TGTGCCAGCAGCGTAGCTACCGGGACAGGGGCCGTGAACACTGAAGCTTTCTTT. The J gene is TRBJ1-1, the V gene TRBV9, with TRBD1 matching over 10 bases. V lost 0 bases and J lost 0; bases outside the gene matches: 8. This CDR3 is 18 amino acids long. Looked up from germline, CDR1 is SGDLS and CDR2 is YYNGEE.